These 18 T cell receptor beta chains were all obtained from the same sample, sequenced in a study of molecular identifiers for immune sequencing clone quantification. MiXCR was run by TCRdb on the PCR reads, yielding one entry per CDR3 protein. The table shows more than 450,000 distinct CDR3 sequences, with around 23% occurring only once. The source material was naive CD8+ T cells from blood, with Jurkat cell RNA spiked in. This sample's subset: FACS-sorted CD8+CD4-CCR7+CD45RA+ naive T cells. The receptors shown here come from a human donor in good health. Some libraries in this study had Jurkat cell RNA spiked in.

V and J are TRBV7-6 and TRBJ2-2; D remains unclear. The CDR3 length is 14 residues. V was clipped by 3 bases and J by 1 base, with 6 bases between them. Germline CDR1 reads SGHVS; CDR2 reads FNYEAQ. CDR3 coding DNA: TGTGCCAGCAGCTTGCCAAGGAACACCGGGGAGCTGTTTTTT. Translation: CASSLPRNTGELFF.

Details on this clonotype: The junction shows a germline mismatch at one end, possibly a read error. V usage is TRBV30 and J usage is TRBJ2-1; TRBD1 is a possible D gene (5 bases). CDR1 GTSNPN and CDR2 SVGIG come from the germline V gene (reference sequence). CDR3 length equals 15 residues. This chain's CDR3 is CAWSVLSGQDNEQIF. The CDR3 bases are TGTGCCTGGAGTGTACTCTCTGGGCAGGACAATGAGCAGATCTTC.

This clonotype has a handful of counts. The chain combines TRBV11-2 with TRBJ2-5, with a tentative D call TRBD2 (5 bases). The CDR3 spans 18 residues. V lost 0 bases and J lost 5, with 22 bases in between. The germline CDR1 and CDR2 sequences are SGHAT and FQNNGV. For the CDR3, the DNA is TGTGCCAGCAGCTTAGATTACTGGGAGACCCAACGGCGGGAGACCCAGTACTTC. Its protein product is CASSLDYWETQRRETQYF.

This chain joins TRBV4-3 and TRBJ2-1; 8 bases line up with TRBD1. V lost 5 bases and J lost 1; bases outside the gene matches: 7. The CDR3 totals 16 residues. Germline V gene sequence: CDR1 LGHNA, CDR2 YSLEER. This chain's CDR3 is CASSNRQGTSYNEQFF. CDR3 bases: TGCGCCAGCAGCAACCGACAGGGGACATCCTACAATGAGCAGTTCTTC.

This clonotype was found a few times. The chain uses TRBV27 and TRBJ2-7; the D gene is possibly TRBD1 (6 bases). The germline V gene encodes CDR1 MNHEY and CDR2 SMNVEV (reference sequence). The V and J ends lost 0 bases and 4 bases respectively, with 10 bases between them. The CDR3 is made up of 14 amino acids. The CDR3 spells CASSLSATGYEQYF. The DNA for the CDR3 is TGTGCCAGCAGTTTATCGGCTACAGGGTACGAGCAGTACTTC.

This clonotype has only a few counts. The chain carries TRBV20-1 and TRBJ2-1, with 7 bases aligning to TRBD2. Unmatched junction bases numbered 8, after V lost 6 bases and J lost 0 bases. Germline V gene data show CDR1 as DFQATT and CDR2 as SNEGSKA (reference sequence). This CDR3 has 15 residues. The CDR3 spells CSAHPRGSSYNEQFF. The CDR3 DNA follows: TGCAGTGCCCACCCCCGCGGGAGCTCCTACAATGAGCAGTTCTTC.

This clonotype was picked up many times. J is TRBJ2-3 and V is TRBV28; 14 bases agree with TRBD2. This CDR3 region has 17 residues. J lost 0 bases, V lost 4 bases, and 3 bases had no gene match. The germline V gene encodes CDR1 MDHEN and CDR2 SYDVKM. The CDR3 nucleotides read TGTGCCAGCAGTTCGGGACTAGCGGGAGTTAGCACAGATACGCAGTATTTT. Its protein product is CASSSGLAGVSTDTQYF.

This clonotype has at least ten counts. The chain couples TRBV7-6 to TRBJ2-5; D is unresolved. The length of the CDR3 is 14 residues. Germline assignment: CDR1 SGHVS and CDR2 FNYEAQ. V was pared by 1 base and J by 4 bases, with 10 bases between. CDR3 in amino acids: CASSLEAAGETQYF. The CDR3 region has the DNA TGTGCCAGCAGCTTAGAAGCCGCAGGAGAGACCCAGTACTTC.

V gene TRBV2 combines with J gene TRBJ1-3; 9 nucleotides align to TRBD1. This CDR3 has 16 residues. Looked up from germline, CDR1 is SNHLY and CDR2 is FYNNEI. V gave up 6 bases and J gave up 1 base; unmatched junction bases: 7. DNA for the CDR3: TGTGCCAGCAGCTCCACAGGGGGCGCATCTGGAAACACCATATATTTT. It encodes CASSSTGGASGNTIYF.

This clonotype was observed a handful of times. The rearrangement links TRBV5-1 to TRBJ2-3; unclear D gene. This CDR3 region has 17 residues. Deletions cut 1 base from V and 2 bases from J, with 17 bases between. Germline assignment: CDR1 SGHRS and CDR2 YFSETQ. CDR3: CASSLSQAALSTDTQYF. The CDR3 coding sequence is TGCGCCAGCAGCTTGAGCCAGGCTGCACTATCCACAGATACGCAGTATTTT. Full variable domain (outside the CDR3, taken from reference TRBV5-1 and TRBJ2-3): KAGVTQTPRYLIKTRGQQVTLSCSPISGHRSVSWYQQTPGQGLQFLFEYFSETQRNKGNFPGRFSGRQFSNSRSEMNVSTLELGDSALYLCASSLSQAALSTDTQYFGPGTRLTVL.

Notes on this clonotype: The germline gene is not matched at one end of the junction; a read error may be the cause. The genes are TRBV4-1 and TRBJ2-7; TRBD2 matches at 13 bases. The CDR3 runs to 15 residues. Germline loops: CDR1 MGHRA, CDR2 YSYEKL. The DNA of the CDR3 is TGCGCCAGCAGCCTGAGGACTAGCGGGAGCTACCAGCAGTACTTC. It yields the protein CASSLRTSGSYQQYF.

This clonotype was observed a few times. This chain's CDR3 is CASSQGVSGNEQFF. In DNA form, the CDR3 reads TGCGCCAGCAGCCAAGGGGTTAGCGGGAATGAGCAGTTCTTC. The chain combines TRBV4-3 with TRBJ2-1; 7 bases are shared with TRBD2. The CDR3 sequence is 14 residues long. V gave up 1 base and J gave up 7 bases; unmatched junction bases: 4. Germline-derived CDR1 and CDR2 are LGHNA and YSLEER.

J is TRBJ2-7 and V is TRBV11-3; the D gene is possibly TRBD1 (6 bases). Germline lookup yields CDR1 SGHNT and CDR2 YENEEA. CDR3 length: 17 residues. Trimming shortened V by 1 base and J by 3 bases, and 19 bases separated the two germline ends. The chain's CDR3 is CASSLVRSDRRYYEQYF. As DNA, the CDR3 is TGTGCCAGCAGCTTAGTTAGGTCGGACAGACGATACTACGAGCAGTACTTC.

CDR3 residues: CASSLAPPSSYEQYF. CDR3 bases: TGTGCCAGCAGCTTGGCACCGCCGAGCTCCTACGAGCAGTACTTC. The chain carries TRBV5-6 and TRBJ2-7, with D uncertain. V lost 0 bases and J 0 bases, leaving 10 bases between the germline ends. Germline CDR1 SGHDT, CDR2 YYEEEE. The CDR3 covers 15 residues.

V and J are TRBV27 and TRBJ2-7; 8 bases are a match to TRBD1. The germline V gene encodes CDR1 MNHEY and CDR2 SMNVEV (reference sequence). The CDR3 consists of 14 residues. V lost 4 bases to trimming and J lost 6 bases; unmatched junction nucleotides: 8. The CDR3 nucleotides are TGTGCCAGCAGTTCTGGACAGGGCCGGTTCGAGCAGTACTTC. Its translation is CASSSGQGRFEQYF.

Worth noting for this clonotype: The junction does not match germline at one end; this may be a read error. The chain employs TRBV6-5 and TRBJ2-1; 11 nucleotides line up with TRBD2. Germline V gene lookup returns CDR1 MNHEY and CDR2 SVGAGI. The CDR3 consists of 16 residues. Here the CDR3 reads CASSYPTSGTHNEQLF. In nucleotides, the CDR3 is TGTGCCAGCAGTTACCCGACTAGCGGGACCCACAATGAGCAGCTCTTC.

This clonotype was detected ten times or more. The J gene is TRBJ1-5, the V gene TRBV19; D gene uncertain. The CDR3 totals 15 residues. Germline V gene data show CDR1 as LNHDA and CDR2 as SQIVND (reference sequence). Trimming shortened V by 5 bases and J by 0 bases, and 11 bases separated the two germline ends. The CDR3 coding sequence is TGTGCCAGTAGTTTGGACGGGTATAGCAATCAGCCCCAGCATTTT. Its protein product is CASSLDGYSNQPQHF.

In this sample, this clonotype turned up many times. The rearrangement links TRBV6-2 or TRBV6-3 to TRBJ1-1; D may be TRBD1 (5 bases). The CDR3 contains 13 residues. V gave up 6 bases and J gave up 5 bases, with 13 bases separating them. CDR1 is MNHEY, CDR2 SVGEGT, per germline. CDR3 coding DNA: TGTGCCAGCAGAATCGAAAGGGGAACTGAAGCTTTCTTT. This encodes CASRIERGTEAFF.